This TCR beta chain was found in a study of blood T cell repertoires in COVID-19. At the level of the study: Sites across the United States, Italy and Spain contributed samples from acute and convalescent COVID-19.

The protocol was immunoSEQ multiplex PCR, while the TCRdb copy is restricted to in-frame clones and leaves out a portion. The sample includes about 250,000 clones, 70% to 90% seen only once; the top ten take approximately 6.6%. Per germline, CDR1 LGHDT and CDR2 YNNKEL (reference sequence). This CDR3 is built from 15 residues. V lost 5 bases and J 4 bases, leaving 17 bases between the germline ends. The TCR was taken from a woman aged 45-59 years who had been exposed to COVID-19. V and J are TRBV3-1 (or the pseudogene TRBV3-2) and TRBJ2-5; possible D gene TRBD2, 5 bases. Sequenced input: PBMCs or T cells enriched from blood (not recorded which). The CDR3 DNA reads as TGTGCCAGCAGCAGGACTCCCCCGAGGACAGAGACCCAGTACTTC. Its translation: CASSRTPPRTETQYF.